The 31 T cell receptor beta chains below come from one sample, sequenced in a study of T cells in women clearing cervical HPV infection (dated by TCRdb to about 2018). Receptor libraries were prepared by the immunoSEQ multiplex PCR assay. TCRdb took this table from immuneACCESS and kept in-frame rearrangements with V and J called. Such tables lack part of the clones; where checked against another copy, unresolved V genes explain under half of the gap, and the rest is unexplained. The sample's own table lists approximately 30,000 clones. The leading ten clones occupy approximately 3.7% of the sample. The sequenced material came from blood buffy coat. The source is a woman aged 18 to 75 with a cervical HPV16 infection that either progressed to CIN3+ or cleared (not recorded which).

Incomplete CDR3 DNA: TGTGCCTGGGACAGGGCTCTGGGGGTGAATCAGCCG. This gives the protein CAWDRALGVNQP. Given in full, the CDR3 is CAWDRALGVNQPQYF. The rearrangement joins TRBV30 to TRBJ2-3; 7 bases are a match to TRBD1. The sequence runs out 3 residues before the end of the CDR3; the remainder is reconstructed from the germline J gene. The CDR3 contains 15 residues. Germline V gives CDR1 GTSNPN, CDR2 SVGIG (reference sequence).

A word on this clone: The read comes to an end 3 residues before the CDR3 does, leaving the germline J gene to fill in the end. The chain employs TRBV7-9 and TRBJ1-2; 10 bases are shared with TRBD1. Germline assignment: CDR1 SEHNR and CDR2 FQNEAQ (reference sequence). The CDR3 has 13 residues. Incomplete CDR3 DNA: TGTGCCAGCAGCCGGGGACAGGGGAAAGGC. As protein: CASSRGQGKG. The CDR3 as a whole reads CASSRGQGKGYTF.

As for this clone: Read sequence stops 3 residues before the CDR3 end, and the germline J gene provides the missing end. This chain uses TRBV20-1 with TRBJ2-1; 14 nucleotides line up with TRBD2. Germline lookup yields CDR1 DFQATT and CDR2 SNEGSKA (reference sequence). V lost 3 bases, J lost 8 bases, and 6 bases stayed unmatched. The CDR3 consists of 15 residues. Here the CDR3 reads CSARVTSGGDHEQFF. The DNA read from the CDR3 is TGCAGTGCTAGGGTGACTAGCGGGGGGGATCATGAG.

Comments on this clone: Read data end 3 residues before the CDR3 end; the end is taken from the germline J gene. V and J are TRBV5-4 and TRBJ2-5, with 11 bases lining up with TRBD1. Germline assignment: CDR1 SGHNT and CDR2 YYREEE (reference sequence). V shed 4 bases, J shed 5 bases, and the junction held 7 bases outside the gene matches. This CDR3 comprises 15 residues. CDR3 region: CASSPGTGGVETQYF. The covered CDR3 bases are TGTGCCAGCAGCCCCGGGACAGGGGGAGTGGAGACC. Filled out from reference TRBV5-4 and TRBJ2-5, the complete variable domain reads ETGVTQSPTHLIKTRGQQVTLRCSSQSGHNTVSWYQQALGQGPQFIFQYYREEENGRGNFPPRFSGLQFPNYSSELNVNALELDDSALYLCASSPGTGGVETQYFGPGTRLLVL.

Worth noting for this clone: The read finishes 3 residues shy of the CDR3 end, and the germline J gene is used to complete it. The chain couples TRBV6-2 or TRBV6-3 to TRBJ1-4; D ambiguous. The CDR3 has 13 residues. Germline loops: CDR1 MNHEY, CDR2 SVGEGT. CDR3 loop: CASSYPYNSPLFF. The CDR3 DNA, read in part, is TGTGCCAGCAGTTACCCCTATAATTCACCA.

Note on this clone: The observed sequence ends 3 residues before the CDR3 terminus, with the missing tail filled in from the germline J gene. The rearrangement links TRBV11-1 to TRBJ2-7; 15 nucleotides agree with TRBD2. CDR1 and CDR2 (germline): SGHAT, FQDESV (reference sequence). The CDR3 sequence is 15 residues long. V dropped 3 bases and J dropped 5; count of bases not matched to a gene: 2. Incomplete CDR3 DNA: TGTGCCAGCAGCTTCGGACTAGCGGGGGGGAACGAG. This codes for CASSFGLAGGNE. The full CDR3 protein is CASSFGLAGGNEQYF. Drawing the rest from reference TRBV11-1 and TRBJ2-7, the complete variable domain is EAEVAQSPRYKITEKSQAVAFWCDPISGHATLYWYRQILGQGPELLVQFQDESVVDDSQLPKDRFSAERLKGVDSTLKIQPAELGDSAMYLCASSFGLAGGNEQYFGPGTRLTVT.

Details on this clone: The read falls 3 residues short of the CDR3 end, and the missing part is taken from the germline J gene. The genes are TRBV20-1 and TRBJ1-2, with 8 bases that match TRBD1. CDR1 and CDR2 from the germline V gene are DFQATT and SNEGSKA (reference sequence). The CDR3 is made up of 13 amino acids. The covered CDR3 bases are TGCAGTGCAATCCGCCAGGGGGCGCAGGGC. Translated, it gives CSAIRQGAQG. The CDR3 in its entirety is CSAIRQGAQGYTF.

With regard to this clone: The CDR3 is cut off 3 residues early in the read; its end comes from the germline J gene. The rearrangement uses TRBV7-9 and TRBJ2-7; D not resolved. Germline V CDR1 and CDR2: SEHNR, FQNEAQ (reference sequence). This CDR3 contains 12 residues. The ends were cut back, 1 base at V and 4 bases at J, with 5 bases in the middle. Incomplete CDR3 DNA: TGTGCCAGCAGCTTAGGCGATTACGAG. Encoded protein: CASSLGDYE. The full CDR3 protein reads CASSLGDYEQYF.

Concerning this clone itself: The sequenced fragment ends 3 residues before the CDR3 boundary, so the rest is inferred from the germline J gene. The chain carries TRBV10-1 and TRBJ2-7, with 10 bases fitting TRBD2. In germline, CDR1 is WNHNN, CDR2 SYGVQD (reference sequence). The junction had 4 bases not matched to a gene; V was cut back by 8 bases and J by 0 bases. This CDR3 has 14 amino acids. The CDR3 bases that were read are TGCGCCAGCGAGGCTAGCGGGGGCTCCTACGAG. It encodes CASEASGGSYE. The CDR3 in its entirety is CASEASGGSYEQYF.

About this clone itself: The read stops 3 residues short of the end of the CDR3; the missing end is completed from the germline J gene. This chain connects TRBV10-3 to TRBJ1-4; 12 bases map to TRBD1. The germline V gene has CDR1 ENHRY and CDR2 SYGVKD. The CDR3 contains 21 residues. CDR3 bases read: TGTGCCATCAGTGAGAGGAAAGGGGGACAGGGGGCAAGCTCCTATAATTCACCA. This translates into CAISERKGGQGASSYNSP. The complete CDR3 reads CAISERKGGQGASSYNSPLFF.

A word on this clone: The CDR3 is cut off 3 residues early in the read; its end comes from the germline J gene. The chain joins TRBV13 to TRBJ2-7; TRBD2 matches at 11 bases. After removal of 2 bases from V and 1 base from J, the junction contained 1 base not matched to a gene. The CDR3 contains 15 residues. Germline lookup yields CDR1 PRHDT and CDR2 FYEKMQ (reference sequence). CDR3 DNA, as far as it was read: TGTGCCAGCAGCTTAATAGCGGGGGGGTCCTACGAG. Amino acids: CASSLIAGGSYE. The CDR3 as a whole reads CASSLIAGGSYEQYF.

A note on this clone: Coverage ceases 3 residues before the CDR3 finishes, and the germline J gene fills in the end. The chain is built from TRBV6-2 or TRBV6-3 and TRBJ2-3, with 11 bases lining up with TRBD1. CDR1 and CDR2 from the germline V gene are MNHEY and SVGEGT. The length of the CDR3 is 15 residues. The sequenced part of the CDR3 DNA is TGTGCCAGCAGGTGGACAGGGGGCAGCAATCAGCCG. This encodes CASRWTGGSNQP. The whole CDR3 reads CASRWTGGSNQPQYF.

Partial CDR3 DNA: TGTGCCAGCAGCTCCCGCGGGGCGGATTTCTATGGC. It specifies CASSSRGADFYG. The full-length CDR3 reads as CASSSRGADFYGYTF. This sequence joins TRBV13 and TRBJ1-2, with D perhaps matching TRBD1 (5 bases). The read terminates 3 residues ahead of where the CDR3 ends, so the germline J gene completes it. Germline CDR1 and CDR2: PRHDT and FYEKMQ (reference sequence). Trimming stripped 4 bases from V and 4 bases from J, with 16 bases between. CDR3 length: 15 amino acids.

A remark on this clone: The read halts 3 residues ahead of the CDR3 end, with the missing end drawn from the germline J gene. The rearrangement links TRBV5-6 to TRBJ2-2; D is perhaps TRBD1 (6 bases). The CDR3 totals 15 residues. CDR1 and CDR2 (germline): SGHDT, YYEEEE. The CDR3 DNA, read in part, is TGTGCCAGCAGCCCCACAGGGAGAACTAATGAAAAG. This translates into CASSPTGRTNEK. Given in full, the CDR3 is CASSPTGRTNEKLFF.

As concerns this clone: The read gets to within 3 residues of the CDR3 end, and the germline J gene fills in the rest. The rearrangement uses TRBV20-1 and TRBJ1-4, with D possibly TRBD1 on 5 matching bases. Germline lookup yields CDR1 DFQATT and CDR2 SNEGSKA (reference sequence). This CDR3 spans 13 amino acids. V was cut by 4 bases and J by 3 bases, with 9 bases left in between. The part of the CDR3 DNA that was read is TGCAGTGCTAAAGGGGTCTCTAATGAAAAA. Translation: CSAKGVSNEK. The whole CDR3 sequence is CSAKGVSNEKLFF.

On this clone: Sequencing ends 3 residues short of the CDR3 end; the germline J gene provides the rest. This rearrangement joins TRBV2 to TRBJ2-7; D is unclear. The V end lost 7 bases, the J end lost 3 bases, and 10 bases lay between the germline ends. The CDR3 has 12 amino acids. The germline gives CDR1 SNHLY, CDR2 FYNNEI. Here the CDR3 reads CASTSELYEQYF. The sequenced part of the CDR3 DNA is TGTGCCAGCACTTCCGAACTCTACGAG.

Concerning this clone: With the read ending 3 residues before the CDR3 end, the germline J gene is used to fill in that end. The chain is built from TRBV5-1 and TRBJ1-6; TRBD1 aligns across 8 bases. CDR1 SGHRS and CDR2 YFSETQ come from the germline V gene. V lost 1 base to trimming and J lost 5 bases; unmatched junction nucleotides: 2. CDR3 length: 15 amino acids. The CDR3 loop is CASSLMTGDNSPLHF. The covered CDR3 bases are TGCGCCAGCAGCTTGATGACAGGGGATAATTCACCC.

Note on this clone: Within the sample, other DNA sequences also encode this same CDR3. The DNA read from the CDR3 is TGTGCCCATAAGGGGAACGGCTCTGGAAACACC. Encoded protein: CAHKGNGSGNT. The entire CDR3 protein is CAHKGNGSGNTIYF. V gene TRBV30 combines with J gene TRBJ1-3, with D perhaps TRBD1 (5 bases). The read stops 3 residues short of the end of the CDR3; the missing end is completed from the germline J gene. The CDR3 is 14 residues long. Germline V lookup: CDR1 GTSNPN, CDR2 SVGIG (reference sequence). V shed 8 bases and J shed 0 bases, with 14 bases lying between them.

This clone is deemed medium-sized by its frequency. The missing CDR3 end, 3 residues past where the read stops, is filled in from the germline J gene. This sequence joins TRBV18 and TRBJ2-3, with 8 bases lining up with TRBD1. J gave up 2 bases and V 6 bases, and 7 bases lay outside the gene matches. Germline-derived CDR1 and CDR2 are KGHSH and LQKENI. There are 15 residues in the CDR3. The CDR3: CASSPGQGVTDTQYF. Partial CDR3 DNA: TGTGCCAGCTCTCCTGGACAGGGAGTCACAGATACG.

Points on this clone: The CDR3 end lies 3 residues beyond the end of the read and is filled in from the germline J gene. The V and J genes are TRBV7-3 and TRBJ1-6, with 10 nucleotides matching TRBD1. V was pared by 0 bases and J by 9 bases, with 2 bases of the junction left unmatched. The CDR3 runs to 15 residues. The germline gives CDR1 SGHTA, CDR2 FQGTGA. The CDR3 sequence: CASSLTGTGASPLHF. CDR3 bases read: TGTGCCAGCAGCTTAACAGGGACAGGGGCTTCACCC.

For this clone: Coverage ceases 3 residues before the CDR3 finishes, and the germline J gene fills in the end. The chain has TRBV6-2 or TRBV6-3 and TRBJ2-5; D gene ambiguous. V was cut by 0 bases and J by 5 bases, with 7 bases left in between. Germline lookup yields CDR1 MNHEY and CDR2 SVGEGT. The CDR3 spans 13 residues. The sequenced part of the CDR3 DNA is TGTGCCAGCAGTTACTCGCTAGGTGAGACC. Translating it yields CASSYSLGET. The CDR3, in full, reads CASSYSLGETQYF.

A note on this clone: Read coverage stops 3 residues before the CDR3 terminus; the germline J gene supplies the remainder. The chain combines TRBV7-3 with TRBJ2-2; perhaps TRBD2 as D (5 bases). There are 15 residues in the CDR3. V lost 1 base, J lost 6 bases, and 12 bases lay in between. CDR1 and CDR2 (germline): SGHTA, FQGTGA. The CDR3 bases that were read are TGTGCCAGCAGCTTAAGTCCCCCGGGGTCCGGGGAG. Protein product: CASSLSPPGSGE. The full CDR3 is CASSLSPPGSGELFF.

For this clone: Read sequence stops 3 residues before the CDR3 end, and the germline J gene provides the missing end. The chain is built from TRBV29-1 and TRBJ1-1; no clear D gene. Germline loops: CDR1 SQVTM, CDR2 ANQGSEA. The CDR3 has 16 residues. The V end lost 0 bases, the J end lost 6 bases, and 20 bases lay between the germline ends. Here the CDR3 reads CSVEDPHLAGIAEAFF. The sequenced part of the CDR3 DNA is TGCAGCGTTGAAGATCCTCATCTAGCGGGAATAGCTGAA.

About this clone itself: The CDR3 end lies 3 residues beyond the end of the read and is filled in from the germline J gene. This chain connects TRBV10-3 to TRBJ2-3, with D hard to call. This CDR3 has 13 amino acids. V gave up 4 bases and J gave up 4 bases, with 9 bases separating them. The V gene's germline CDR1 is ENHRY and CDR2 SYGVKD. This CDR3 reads CAISGVSADTQYF. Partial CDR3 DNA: TGTGCCATCAGTGGTGTCAGCGCAGATACG.

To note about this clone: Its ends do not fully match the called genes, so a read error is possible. CDR3 DNA, as far as it was read: TGCGCCAGCAGCCAAGATGGGACTAGCGGGGGGGCCGGTACG. Encoded protein: CASSQDGTSGGAGT. The complete CDR3 protein is CASSQDGTSGGAGTQYF. The chain employs TRBV4-2 and TRBJ2-3; TRBD2 aligns across 16 bases. Read coverage stops 3 residues before the CDR3 terminus; the germline J gene supplies the remainder. Germline V gene data show CDR1 as LGHNA and CDR2 as YNFKEQ. This CDR3 is built from 17 residues.

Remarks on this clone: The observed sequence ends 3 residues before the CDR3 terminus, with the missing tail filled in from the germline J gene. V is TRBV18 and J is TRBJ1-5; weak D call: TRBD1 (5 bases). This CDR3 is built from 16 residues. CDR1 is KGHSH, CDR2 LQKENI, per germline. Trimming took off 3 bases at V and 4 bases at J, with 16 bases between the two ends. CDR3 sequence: CASSPGNRFGNQPQHF. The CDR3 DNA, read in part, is TGTGCCAGCTCACCGGGCAACAGGTTTGGGAATCAGCCC.

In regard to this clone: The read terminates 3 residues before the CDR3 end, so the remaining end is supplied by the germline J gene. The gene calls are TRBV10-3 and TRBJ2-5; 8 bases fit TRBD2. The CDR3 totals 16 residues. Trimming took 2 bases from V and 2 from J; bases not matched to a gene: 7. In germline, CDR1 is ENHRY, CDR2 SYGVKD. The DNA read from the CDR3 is TGTGCCATCAGTGAGCGAAGCGGGGGCTATCAAGAGACC. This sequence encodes CAISERSGGYQET. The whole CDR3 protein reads CAISERSGGYQETQYF.

Partial CDR3 DNA: TGTGCCAGTAGTACAGATCCGGACAGGGGGGAAAAA. Translated: CASSTDPDRGEK. The full CDR3 protein reads CASSTDPDRGEKLFF. The chain uses TRBV19 and TRBJ1-4; 10 nucleotides agree with TRBD1. The read is 3 residues too short to cover the CDR3 end, so that end is filled in from the germline J gene. The CDR3 length is 15 residues. V lost 4 bases to trimming and J lost 8 bases; unmatched junction nucleotides: 7. Germline assignment: CDR1 LNHDA and CDR2 SQIVND (reference sequence).

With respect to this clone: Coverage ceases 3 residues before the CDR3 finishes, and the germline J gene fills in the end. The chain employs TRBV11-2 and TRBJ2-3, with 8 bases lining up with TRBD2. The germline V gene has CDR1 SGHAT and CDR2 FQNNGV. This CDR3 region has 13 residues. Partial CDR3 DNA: TGTGCCAGCAGCGCCGTTAGCGGGGAGACG. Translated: CASSAVSGET. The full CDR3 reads CASSAVSGETQYF.

The CDR3 bases that were read are TGTGCCAGCAGTTACTGGGGGGGCTTCGGCGAG. Protein product: CASSYWGGFGE. The whole CDR3 reads CASSYWGGFGEQYF. This chain links TRBV6-2 or TRBV6-3 with TRBJ2-7, with D perhaps TRBD2 (7 bases). The CDR3 end is not reached by the read, which stops 3 residues before it; the germline J gene fills it in. Germline loops: CDR1 MNHEY, CDR2 SVGEGT. V gave up 1 base and J gave up 6 bases, with 13 bases separating them. The CDR3 runs to 14 residues.

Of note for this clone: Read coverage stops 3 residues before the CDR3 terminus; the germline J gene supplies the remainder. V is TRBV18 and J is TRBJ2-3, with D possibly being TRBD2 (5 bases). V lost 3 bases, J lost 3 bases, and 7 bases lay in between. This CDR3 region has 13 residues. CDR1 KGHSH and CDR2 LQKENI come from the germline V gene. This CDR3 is CASSPDFTDTQYF. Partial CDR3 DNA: TGTGCCAGCTCACCGGACTTTACAGATACG.